These T cell receptor beta chains were read from a single sample in a study of control samples from healthy donors and cancer patients. Clones were sequenced by immunoSEQ multiplex PCR, and TCRdb holds only the in-frame ones, with some missing. Of roughly 59,000 clones listed, roughly 90% are singletons. The sequenced material came from PBMCs. These receptor sequences come from a man in his forties or fifties with colorectal cancer. CDR3s include the opening cysteine and the closing phenylalanine or tryptophan. The D gene is left open where the match is weak. Clone size is stated in some rows and not others, as once, few, many or a class when expanded.

TRBV6-6	.	TRBJ1-1	11	.	CASLSVTEAFF	TGTGCCAGCCTGTCGGTGACTGAAGCTTTCTTT
TRBV6-4	.	TRBJ1-1	13	.	CASSDSWGPPRIF	TGTGCCAGCAGTGACTCTTGGGGCCCCCCTAGGATCTTT
TRBV7-2	.	TRBJ1-5	15	.	CASSLVGGGDQPQHF	TGTGCCAGCAGCTTAGTAGGGGGGGGCGATCAGCCCCAGCATTTT
TRBV6-5	.	TRBJ2-7	15	TRBD2	CASSWTSGGSYEQYF	TGTGCCAGCAGCTGGACTAGCGGGGGGTCCTACGAGCAGTACTTC
TRBV5-6	.	TRBJ2-5	17	.	CASSRSRGQGIGETQYF	TGTGCCAGCAGCCGGTCACGGGGTCAGGGGATAGGGGAGACCCAGTACTTC
TRBV5-4	.	TRBJ2-3	17	TRBD2	CASSPHKSSGGTDTQYF	TGTGCCAGCAGCCCCCATAAGTCTAGCGGGGGAACAGATACGCAGTATTTT
TRBV6-4	once	TRBJ2-2	14	.	CASSDLSNTGELFF	TGTGCCAGCAGTGACTTGTCGAACACCGGGGAGCTGTTTTTT
TRBV5-6	.	TRBJ2-1	16	.	CASSFSPVSSYNEQFF	TGTGCCAGCAGCTTCTCACCTGTAAGCTCCTACAATGAGCAGTTCTTC
TRBV7-3	.	TRBJ2-1	16	.	CASSLTVTTTGNEQFF	TGTGCCAGCAGCTTAACGGTGACGACCACAGGCAATGAGCAGTTCTTC
TRBV14	.	TRBJ2-2	15	TRBD2	CASSQVPSGTGELFF	TGTGCCAGCAGCCAAGTACCTAGCGGGACCGGGGAGCTGTTTTTT
TRBV7-9	.	TRBJ2-7	16	TRBD2	CASSPSGGGAFSEQYF	TGTGCCAGCAGCCCTAGCGGGGGGGGCGCCTTTAGCGAGCAGTACTTC
TRBV11-2	.	TRBJ1-4	14	.	CASSLMGPPEKLFF	TGTGCCAGCAGCCTAATGGGACCGCCTGAAAAACTGTTTTTT
TRBV4-2	.	TRBJ2-2	18	.	CASSNPPWGTRDTGELFF	TGTGCCAGCAGCAACCCTCCTTGGGGGACACGGGACACCGGGGAGCTGTTTTTT
TRBV5-6	.	TRBJ2-7	15	.	CASSSRRLFSYEQYF	TGTGCCAGCAGCTCTCGTCGGCTCTTCTCCTACGAGCAGTACTTC
TRBV2	.	TRBJ2-3	15	.	CASTRMDSVTDTQYF	TGTGCCAGCACGAGGATGGACAGCGTCACAGATACGCAGTATTTT
TRBV7-9	.	TRBJ1-1	14	.	CASSLDTTNTEAFF	TGTGCCAGCAGCTTAGATACCACGAACACTGAAGCTTTCTTT
TRBV11-2	.	TRBJ2-5	14	.	CASASGVGTETQYF	TGTGCCAGCGCCTCCGGGGTGGGGACAGAGACCCAGTACTTC
TRBV10-2	.	TRBJ1-6	14	.	CASSEVYGGSPLHF	TGCGCCAGCAGTGAGGTGTACGGTGGGTCACCCCTCCACTTT
TRBV6-5	.	TRBJ1-5	16	.	CASSYSRQGLNQPQHF	TGTGCCAGCAGTTACTCGAGGCAGGGGCTAAATCAGCCCCAGCATTTT
TRBV12-3/TRBV12-4	.	TRBJ2-4	13	.	CASSFETGNIQYF	TGTGCCAGCAGTTTTGAGACCGGAAACATTCAGTACTTC
TRBV2	.	TRBJ1-1	15	.	CASSERTGWNTEAFF	TGTGCCAGCAGTGAGCGAACAGGGTGGAACACTGAAGCTTTCTTT
TRBV7-8	.	TRBJ1-1	18	.	CASSLGRSVNLVNTEAFF	TGTGCCAGCAGCTTAGGAAGGTCAGTTAATCTGGTGAACACTGAAGCTTTCTTT
TRBV10-3	.	TRBJ1-3	14	.	CAISDSDSGNTIYF	TGTGCCATCAGTGATTCAGACTCTGGAAACACCATATATTTT
TRBV5-1	.	TRBJ2-3	16	TRBD1	CASSKGQGVAADTQYF	TGCGCCAGCAGCAAAGGACAGGGGGTAGCTGCAGATACGCAGTATTTT
TRBV3-1/TRBV3-2	.	TRBJ2-7	18	.	CASSQSVDRDTSSYEQYF	TGTGCCAGCAGCCAATCCGTCGACCGGGACACGAGCTCCTACGAGCAGTACTTC
TRBV5-1	.	TRBJ2-6	16	.	CASSLGDSSGANVLTF	TGCGCCAGCAGCTTGGGGGATAGCTCTGGGGCCAACGTCCTGACTTTC
TRBV9	.	TRBJ2-7	15	.	CASSVEPGPPYEQYF	TGTGCCAGCAGCGTAGAGCCAGGCCCCCCCTACGAGCAGTACTTC
TRBV3-1/TRBV3-2	.	TRBJ1-3	17	.	CASSQDYREPSENTIYF	TGTGCCAGCAGCCAAGATTACAGGGAACCATCTGAAAACACCATATATTTT
TRBV4-2	once	TRBJ2-2	16	.	CASSQDGGGGTGELFF	TGTGCCAGCAGCCAAGATGGGGGAGGGGGCACCGGGGAGCTGTTTTTT
TRBV6-2/TRBV6-3	.	TRBJ1-2	16	.	CASSYSGEDNNYGYTF	TGTGCCAGCAGTTACTCGGGGGAAGACAATAACTATGGCTACACCTTC
TRBV12-3/TRBV12-4	.	TRBJ1-5	13	.	CASRLQEGQPQHF	TGTGCCAGCCGCTTACAGGAGGGTCAGCCCCAGCATTTT
TRBV7-2	.	TRBJ1-1	13	.	CASRQQGITEAFF	TGTGCCAGCAGGCAACAGGGTATTACTGAAGCTTTCTTT
TRBV2	.	TRBJ1-2	16	.	CASSPQQNLKLYGYTF	TGTGCCAGCAGTCCACAACAGAACCTGAAACTCTATGGCTACACCTTC
TRBV27	.	TRBJ1-5	16	.	CASSALGGYGNQPQHF	TGTGCCAGCAGTGCCCTTGGAGGGTATGGGAATCAGCCCCAGCATTTT
TRBV7-9	.	TRBJ2-7	15	TRBD2	CASRATGTSDREQYF	TGTGCCAGCAGAGCAACCGGGACTAGCGATCGCGAGCAGTACTTC
TRBV19	.	TRBJ1-5	15	TRBD1	CASTPGQGANQPQHF	TGTGCCAGTACCCCGGGGCAGGGGGCGAATCAGCCCCAGCATTTT
TRBV13	.	TRBJ1-3	15	.	CASSLRGTTGNTIYF	TGTGCCAGCAGCTTACGGGGGACTACTGGAAACACCATATATTTT
TRBV24-1	once	TRBJ1-1	13	.	CATRSSENTEAFF	TGTGCCACCAGAAGTTCAGAGAACACTGAAGCTTTCTTT
TRBV30	.	TRBJ1-2	13	.	CAWSVAGGSGYTF	TGTGCCTGGAGTGTTGCGGGGGGCTCTGGCTACACCTTC
TRBV25-1	.	TRBJ2-1	13	.	CATGSGRYNEQFF	TGTGCCACCGGCTCAGGGAGATACAATGAGCAGTTCTTC
TRBV24-1	.	TRBJ2-1	12	.	CATSDLWNEQFF	TGTGCCACCAGTGACCTCTGGAATGAGCAGTTCTTC
TRBV5-4	.	TRBJ2-3	16	TRBD2	CASSRPSGGDTDTQYF	TGTGCCAGCAGCCGTCCTAGCGGGGGGGACACAGATACGCAGTATTTT
TRBV27	.	TRBJ1-1	19	TRBD1	CASSLFPVLRGQGNTEAFF	TGTGCCAGCAGTTTATTCCCGGTTCTCAGGGGGCAGGGAAACACTGAAGCTTTCTTT
TRBV19	.	TRBJ2-7	15	TRBD1	CASSTGQGWLYEQYF	TGTGCCAGTAGTACCGGACAGGGTTGGCTCTACGAGCAGTACTTC
TRBV18	.	TRBJ2-3	15	.	CASSPQGFDSNTQYF	TGTGCCAGCTCACCGCAGGGGTTCGACTCCAATACGCAGTATTTT
TRBV29-1	.	TRBJ2-7	11	.	CSVARVNEQYF	TGCAGCGTTGCCAGGGTGAACGAGCAGTACTTC
TRBV19	.	TRBJ2-2	15	.	CASSIRPPNTGELFF	TGTGCCAGTAGTATACGTCCTCCGAACACCGGGGAGCTGTTTTTT
TRBV19	.	TRBJ1-2	16	.	CASSIVPYNSNYGYTF	TGTGCCAGTAGTATAGTTCCATATAATTCTAACTATGGCTACACCTTC
TRBV5-1	once	TRBJ1-1	14	.	CASSLSRQNTEAFF	TGCGCCAGCAGCTTAAGCCGGCAGAACACTGAAGCTTTCTTT
TRBV27	.	TRBJ1-2	14	.	CASSLSQGGYGYTF	TGTGCCAGCAGTTTAAGTCAGGGCGGCTATGGCTACACCTTC
TRBV25-1	.	TRBJ1-6	16	.	CASRAPRSGSNSPLHF	TGTGCCAGCAGAGCCCCCCGGAGTGGGAGTAATTCACCCCTCCACTTT
TRBV3-1/TRBV3-2	.	TRBJ1-1	13	.	CASSQQVNTEAFF	TGTGCCAGCAGCCAGCAGGTGAACACTGAAGCTTTCTTT
TRBV5-8	.	TRBJ2-5	14	.	CASSLGDRQETQYF	TGTGCCAGCAGCTTGGGAGACAGACAAGAGACCCAGTACTTC
TRBV9	.	TRBJ1-1	13	.	CASSVDSNTEAFF	TGTGCCAGCAGCGTAGACAGCAACACTGAAGCTTTCTTT
TRBV5-1	.	TRBJ1-4	14	.	CASSTLGVNEKLFF	TGCGCCAGCAGCACCCTAGGGGTTAATGAAAAACTGTTTTTT